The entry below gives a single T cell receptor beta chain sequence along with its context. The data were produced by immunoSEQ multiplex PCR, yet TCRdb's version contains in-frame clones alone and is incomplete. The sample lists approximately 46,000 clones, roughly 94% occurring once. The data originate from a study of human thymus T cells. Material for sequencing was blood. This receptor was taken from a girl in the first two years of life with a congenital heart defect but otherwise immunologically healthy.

CDR3 DNA: TGTGCCAGCAAGACTAGCGGTGGCACAGATACGCAGTATTTT. Amino acids: CASKTSGGTDTQYF. This chain links TRBV2 with TRBJ2-3, with 9 positions matching TRBD2. The CDR3 has 14 amino acids. CDR1 and CDR2 from the germline V gene are SNHLY and FYNNEI. The junction had 3 bases not matched to a gene; V was cut back by 7 bases and J by 1 base.